What follows are 32 T cell receptor beta chains derived from one specimen sequenced in a study of vaccination and CD4 T cells after COVID-19. The treatment denotes: roughly 10-day PBMC culture with coronavirus spike peptide pools or control peptides (ViraFEST assay). Their specific antigens are unknown. Cultured CD4+ T cell DNA was sequenced using the Oncomine TCR Beta short-read assay. TCRdb called the PCR reads again in MiXCR, with one record for every CDR3 protein. The sample has about 21,000 distinct CDR3 sequences; over 40% are singletons. The sequencing here drew on CD4+ T cells from blood, cultured in vitro, taken after SARS-CoV-2 vaccination. The origin of the receptors is a human donor who had recovered from COVID-19.

The V gene is TRBV27, the J gene TRBJ1-6; D perhaps matches TRBD1 (5 bases). The CDR3 has 15 amino acids. Germline loops: CDR1 MNHEY, CDR2 SMNVEV (reference sequence). Trimming removed 5 bases at V and 7 bases at J, with 15 bases between. Written as DNA, the CDR3 is TGTGCCAGCAGTAACCCGGACACGGGGAATTCACCCCTCCACTTT. Its translation: CASSNPDTGNSPLHF.

The chain combines TRBV11-1 with TRBJ2-7; 9 nucleotides align to TRBD1. The V gene's germline CDR1 is SGHAT and CDR2 FQDESV (reference sequence). CDR3 length: 15 amino acids. J gave up 3 bases and V 5 bases, and 8 bases lay outside the gene matches. The CDR3 DNA sequence: TGTGCCAGCAGCGAGCGCGGACAGGGGCACTACGAGCAGTACTTC. Translating it yields CASSERGQGHYEQYF.

The gene calls are TRBV11-2 and TRBJ2-6; D not certain. Germline V gene lookup returns CDR1 SGHAT and CDR2 FQNNGV. This CDR3 comprises 15 residues. Between the trimmed V and J ends, which lost 2 bases and 0 bases, there was a span of 5 bases. DNA of the CDR3: TGTGCCAGCAGCTTAAAGACCTCTGGGGCCAACGTCCTGACTTTC. Its protein product is CASSLKTSGANVLTF.

The chain joins TRBV4-1 to TRBJ1-6, with D possibly matching TRBD1 (6 bases). Trimming stripped 4 bases from V and 7 bases from J, with 11 bases between. CDR3 length equals 14 residues. Germline V gene lookup returns CDR1 MGHRA and CDR2 YSYEKL. CDR3 nucleotide sequence: TGCGCCAGCAGCCCGACAGGCCTGAATTCACCCCTCCACTTT. Its protein is CASSPTGLNSPLHF.

This rearrangement joins TRBV7-6 to TRBJ2-5; the D is unclear. The CDR3 consists of 11 residues. The germline CDR1 and CDR2 sequences are SGHVS and FNYEAQ. Deletions cut 4 bases from V and 5 bases from J, with 5 bases between. CDR3 loop: CASSSTETQYF. In DNA form, the CDR3 reads TGTGCCAGCAGCTCGACGGAGACCCAGTACTTC.

The chain combines TRBV20-1 with TRBJ2-2; D might be TRBD2 (6 bases). The germline gives CDR1 DFQATT, CDR2 SNEGSKA (reference sequence). The CDR3 has 15 residues. V was pared by 5 bases and J by 0 bases, with 13 bases between. CDR3 coding DNA: TGCAGTGCTGGACGGACGGGGGCGAACACCGGGGAGCTGTTTTTT. It encodes CSAGRTGANTGELFF.

This clonotype was seen a few times. The chain employs TRBV20-1 and TRBJ2-3; D is perhaps TRBD2 (7 bases). This CDR3 region has 15 residues. From germline, CDR1 is DFQATT and CDR2 SNEGSKA (reference sequence). With 0 bases removed from V and 7 bases from J, the gap between germline ends came to 17 bases. Here the CDR3 reads CSARDLGEGGHTQYF. The CDR3 nucleotides are TGCAGTGCTAGAGATCTTGGGGAGGGGGGCCATACGCAGTATTTT.

The genes are TRBV20-1 and TRBJ1-1, with D unresolved. This CDR3 has 12 residues. Germline V gene data show CDR1 as DFQATT and CDR2 as SNEGSKA (reference sequence). Trimming cost V 1 base and J 5 bases, with 8 bases left between them. CDR3 residues: CSARAPGTEAFF. The CDR3 coding sequence is TGCAGTGCTAGAGCTCCGGGGACTGAAGCTTTCTTT.

This clonotype turned up a few times. The chain uses TRBV27 and TRBJ1-5; D uncertain. Looked up from germline, CDR1 is MNHEY and CDR2 is SMNVEV (reference sequence). Between the trimmed V and J ends, which lost 3 bases and 0 bases, there was a span of 9 bases. CDR3 length: 15 amino acids. The CDR3 region has the DNA TGTGCCAGCAGTTTGTTTGAGGTTAGCAATCAGCCCCAGCATTTT. This gives the protein CASSLFEVSNQPQHF.

In the case of this clonotype: At one boundary the junction diverges from the germline segment, which might be a read error. The chain employs TRBV20-1 and TRBJ2-2; D could derive from TRBD1 or TRBD2 (5 bases each). Germline CDR1 reads DFQATT; CDR2 reads SNEGSKA (reference sequence). The CDR3 loop spans 16 amino acids. The CDR3 region is CSAREMGPSNTGEPFF. In DNA, the CDR3 is TGCAGTGCTAGAGAAATGGGACCGAGTAACACCGGGGAGCCGTTTTTT.

The V call is TRBV20-1, the J call TRBJ2-1; 9 bases agree with TRBD2. This CDR3 has 14 residues. The germline V gene has CDR1 DFQATT and CDR2 SNEGSKA (reference sequence). The ends lost 2 bases at V and 7 bases at J; junction bases unmatched: 6. CDR3 DNA sequence: TGCAGTGCTAGAACTAGCGGGTCCTGGAATGAGCAGTTCTTC. Translating it yields CSARTSGSWNEQFF.

This clonotype turned up a few times. The gene calls are TRBV7-2 and TRBJ2-5, with D unresolved. Germline V lookup: CDR1 SGHTA, CDR2 FQGNSA. The CDR3 has 12 residues. V dropped 5 bases and J dropped 1 base, with 5 bases sitting between them. CDR3 DNA: TGTGCCAGCAGCCCGCGCCAAGAGACCCAGTACTTC. It is translated as CASSPRQETQYF.

V usage is TRBV19 and J usage is TRBJ2-1; no reliable D call. V was clipped by 6 bases and J by 12 bases, with 12 bases between them. Germline loops: CDR1 LNHDA, CDR2 SQIVND (reference sequence). CDR3 length equals 11 residues. The CDR3 loop is CASRGPLGQFF. In nucleotides, the CDR3 is TGTGCCAGTAGAGGGCCTTTGGGGCAGTTCTTC.

The chain carries TRBV20-1 and TRBJ2-7, with 10 nucleotides matching TRBD1. Looked up from germline, CDR1 is DFQATT and CDR2 is SNEGSKA (reference sequence). The length of the CDR3 is 12 residues. CDR3 region: CSVRQGANEQYF. CDR3 sequence (DNA): TGCAGCGTTCGACAGGGGGCGAACGAGCAGTACTTC.

The V and J genes are TRBV6-1 and TRBJ1-1; D call uncertain. V was shortened by 7 bases and J by 8 bases, with 20 bases between the two germline ends. The germline V gene has CDR1 MNHNS and CDR2 SASEGT. The CDR3 sequence is 14 residues long. The CDR3 reads CASNDILGSAEAFF. In DNA, the CDR3 is TGTGCCAGCAACGATATTTTAGGGTCGGCGGAAGCTTTCTTT.

In its sample, this clonotype was seen a few times. V gene TRBV20-1 combines with J gene TRBJ1-6, with 7 bases aligning to TRBD1. With V trimmed by 1 base and J by 10 bases, 10 bases remained unmatched. Germline CDR1 is DFQATT and CDR2 is SNEGSKA (reference sequence). The CDR3 contains 15 residues. CDR3 bases: TGCAGTGCTAGAGCCGAGACAGGGTTGAGCTCACCCCTCCACTTT. It is translated as CSARAETGLSSPLHF.

The gene calls are TRBV10-2 and TRBJ1-1, with no clear D. The germline gives CDR1 WSHSY, CDR2 SAAADI. This CDR3 has 14 residues. V was pared by 0 bases and J by 5 bases, with 10 bases between. CDR3: CASSESGRGTEAFF. The CDR3 bases are TGCGCCAGCAGTGAGTCTGGCAGAGGGACTGAAGCTTTCTTT.

This chain uses TRBV6-2 or TRBV6-3 with TRBJ2-1; TRBD2 is a possible D gene (5 bases). Trimming cost V 6 bases and J 4 bases, with 16 bases left between them. The CDR3 has 15 residues. CDR1 and CDR2 from the germline V gene are MNHEY and SVGEGT. Written as DNA, the CDR3 is TGTGCCAGCAGATACCGGGAACACCTATACAATGAGCAGTTCTTC. Protein sequence: CASRYREHLYNEQFF.

The rearrangement uses TRBV7-2 and TRBJ1-1; unclear D gene. This CDR3 region has 15 residues. Germline V CDR1 and CDR2: SGHTA, FQGNSA. Trimming removed 3 bases from V and 3 bases from J, with 14 bases in between. The CDR3 spells CASSLFLVRDTEAFF. The CDR3 DNA reads TGTGCCAGCAGCTTGTTTCTGGTTCGCGACACTGAAGCTTTCTTT.

This clonotype was observed a few times. The chain is built from TRBV7-6 and TRBJ2-1; tentatively, D is TRBD2 (6 bases). Between the trimmed V and J ends, which lost 5 bases and 2 bases, there was a span of 10 bases. This CDR3 has 14 residues. Per germline, CDR1 SGHVS and CDR2 FNYEAQ. The chain's CDR3 is CASSTSGPYNEQFF. CDR3 coding DNA: TGTGCCAGCAGCACCAGCGGGCCCTACAATGAGCAGTTCTTC. The entire variable domain, with the rest obtained from reference TRBV7-6 and TRBJ2-1, is as follows: GAGVSQSPRYKVTKRGQDVALRCDPISGHVSLYWYRQALGQGPEFLTYFNYEAQQDKSGLPNDRFSAERPEGSISTLTIQRTEQRDSAMYRCASSTSGPYNEQFFGPGTRLTVL.

The chain combines TRBV4-3 with TRBJ1-6; D remains ambiguous. Per the germline V gene, CDR1 is LGHNA and CDR2 is YSLEER. V was trimmed by 9 bases and J by 10 bases, leaving 7 bases between them. CDR3 size: 10 residues. CDR3 bases: TGCGCCAGATCGAAATCACCCCTCCACTTT. As protein: CARSKSPLHF.

The V call is TRBV20-1, the J call TRBJ2-1, with 14 bases identical to TRBD2. The CDR3 loop spans 18 amino acids. The germline gives CDR1 DFQATT, CDR2 SNEGSKA (reference sequence). V shed 1 base, J shed 6 bases, and the junction held 11 bases outside the gene matches. Written as DNA, the CDR3 is TGCAGTGCTAGAGCCCTCGGGACTAGCGGGAGTGGTATCAATGAGCAGTTCTTC. Translation gives CSARALGTSGSGINEQFF.

The rearrangement uses TRBV10-3 and TRBJ1-5; 10 bases agree with TRBD1. The germline CDR1 and CDR2 sequences are ENHRY and SYGVKD. The CDR3 contains 14 residues. V trimming: 5 bases; J trimming: 4 bases; junction bases outside the gene matches: 2. The CDR3 coding sequence is TGTGCCATCAGTCCGGGACAGGGGAATCAGCCCCAGCATTTT. Translated, it gives CAISPGQGNQPQHF.

The CDR3 DNA is TGTGCCAGCTCACCACCGTCCAGAGTGGAGACCCAGTACTTC. Protein sequence: CASSPPSRVETQYF. The chain couples TRBV18 to TRBJ2-5; D is ambiguous. The length of the CDR3 is 14 residues. In germline, CDR1 is KGHSH, CDR2 LQKENI. The germline V and J ends were trimmed by 0 bases and 5 bases, with 10 bases remaining between them.

The table lists this clonotype with a few counts. The CDR3 DNA is TGTGCCAGCAGCTCAATGAACACTGAAGCTTTCTTT. Encoded protein: CASSSMNTEAFF. The chain joins TRBV7-9 to TRBJ1-1; D is undetermined. V lost 4 bases, J lost 0 bases, and 3 bases lay in between. The CDR3 sequence is 12 residues long. Germline loops: CDR1 SEHNR, CDR2 FQNEAQ (reference sequence).

CDR3 residues: CASSLVLFRTGLPSYGYTF. The DNA of the CDR3 is TGTGCCAGCAGCTTAGTTCTCTTCCGGACAGGCCTTCCTTCATATGGCTACACCTTC. This chain uses TRBV7-6 with TRBJ1-2; 7 bases agree with TRBD1. The CDR3 spans 19 residues. J gave up 5 bases and V 1 base, and 19 bases lay outside the gene matches. The germline CDR1 and CDR2 sequences are SGHVS and FNYEAQ. Full variable domain (rest looked up from reference TRBV7-6 and TRBJ1-2): GAGVSQSPRYKVTKRGQDVALRCDPISGHVSLYWYRQALGQGPEFLTYFNYEAQQDKSGLPNDRFSAERPEGSISTLTIQRTEQRDSAMYRCASSLVLFRTGLPSYGYTFGSGTRLTVV.

This clonotype was counted a single time. This rearrangement joins TRBV6-5 to TRBJ2-7, with D possibly called TRBD1 or TRBD2 (5 bases each). The CDR3 covers 14 residues. Germline V lookup: CDR1 MNHEY, CDR2 SVGAGI. Trimming stripped 2 bases from V and 2 bases from J, with 10 bases between. CDR3 in DNA: TGTGCCAGCAGTTACCAGGTGGGGGCCTACGAGCAGTACTTC. Its protein is CASSYQVGAYEQYF.

The sample holds a few counts of this clonotype. The genes are TRBV20-1 and TRBJ2-5; D not certain. Germline CDR1 is DFQATT and CDR2 is SNEGSKA (reference sequence). The V and J ends lost 0 bases and 2 bases respectively, with 4 bases between them. The CDR3 covers 12 residues. Written as DNA, the CDR3 is TGCAGTGCTAGAGATCAACAAGAGACCCAGTACTTC. Amino acids: CSARDQQETQYF.

This clonotype appeared a single time. V gene TRBV7-2 combines with J gene TRBJ2-2, with 8 bases lining up with TRBD2. V trimming: 5 bases; J trimming: 2 bases; junction bases outside the gene matches: 7. This CDR3 has 16 residues. The V gene's germline CDR1 is SGHTA and CDR2 FQGNSA. This chain's CDR3 is CASSTRGGTNTGELFF. CDR3 DNA sequence: TGTGCCAGCAGCACTCGGGGGGGCACTAACACCGGGGAGCTGTTTTTT.

In this sample, this clonotype turned up a few times. V is TRBV7-9 and J is TRBJ1-2; a weak D match, TRBD1 (5 bases). Between the trimmed V and J ends, which lost 2 bases and 8 bases, there was a span of 21 bases. Germline lookup yields CDR1 SEHNR and CDR2 FQNEAQ (reference sequence). CDR3 length: 16 amino acids. CDR3: CASSLSQGHYTMGYTF. The CDR3 DNA reads TGTGCCAGCAGCTTATCCCAGGGCCATTACACTATGGGCTACACCTTC.

A few counts support this clonotype. This chain uses TRBV19 with TRBJ2-5, with D hard to call. Germline loops: CDR1 LNHDA, CDR2 SQIVND (reference sequence). The CDR3 consists of 12 residues. Trimming shortened V by 6 bases and J by 3 bases, and 8 bases separated the two germline ends. The CDR3: CASSQQKETQYF. For the CDR3, the DNA is TGTGCCAGTAGCCAACAAAAAGAGACCCAGTACTTC.

The chain has TRBV20-1 and TRBJ2-1; 16 bases are shared with TRBD2. The CDR3 spans 17 residues. Germline CDR1 and CDR2: DFQATT and SNEGSKA (reference sequence). The ends lost 6 bases at V and 4 bases at J; junction bases unmatched: 9. CDR3 in DNA: TGCAGTGCCCCGGGACTAGCGGGAGGGCTCCATTACAATGAGCAGTTCTTC. It specifies CSAPGLAGGLHYNEQFF.